Each of the 9 T cell receptor beta chains below was sequenced from the same sample in a study of blood T cell repertoires in COVID-19. Assay used: immunoSEQ multiplex PCR; TCRdb lists only in-frame clones, some missing. Of about 400,000 clones detected, roughly 89% appear once; the ten largest clones hold 1.4%. The sequencing input was peripheral blood. These receptor sequences come from a woman aged 25 to 39 with active or convalescent COVID-19.

As to this clone: The same CDR3 also results from other DNA sequences found in this sample. The chain recombines TRBV6-5 with TRBJ2-2; TRBD1 matches at 8 bases. The junction had 2 bases not matched to a gene; V was cut back by 0 bases and J by 2 bases. Germline lookup yields CDR1 MNHEY and CDR2 SVGAGI. There are 16 residues in the CDR3. CDR3 DNA sequence: TGTGCCAGCAGTTACTCGGGACAGGTTAACACCGGGGAGCTGTTTTTT. Residues: CASSYSGQVNTGELFF.

This clone was seen only a few times. The chain links TRBV5-4 to TRBJ1-3; 10 bases match TRBD1. The length of the CDR3 is 14 residues. The ends lost 6 bases at V and 4 bases at J; junction bases unmatched: 4. Per germline, CDR1 SGHNT and CDR2 YYREEE (reference sequence). CDR3 nucleotides: TGTGCCAGCACCGGGACAGGGGTAGGAAACACCATATATTTT. Protein: CASTGTGVGNTIYF. The complete variable domain, with remaining parts taken from reference TRBV5-4 and TRBJ1-3, reads ETGVTQSPTHLIKTRGQQVTLRCSSQSGHNTVSWYQQALGQGPQFIFQYYREEENGRGNFPPRFSGLQFPNYSSELNVNALELDDSALYLCASTGTGVGNTIYFGEGSWLTVV.

The genes are TRBV6-2 or TRBV6-3 and TRBJ1-1; TRBD1 might be the D (5 bases). V was cut by 2 bases and J by 5 bases, with 12 bases left in between. This CDR3 spans 14 amino acids. Germline V CDR1 and CDR2: MNHEY, SVGEGT. The DNA of the CDR3 is TGTGCCAGCAGTTACCTCGGGGGGGGGACTGAAGCTTTCTTT. Amino acids: CASSYLGGGTEAFF.

The chain joins TRBV5-1 to TRBJ2-5; no clear D gene. The length of the CDR3 is 13 residues. From germline, CDR1 is SGHRS and CDR2 YFSETQ. The germline V and J ends were trimmed by 4 bases and 5 bases, with 12 bases remaining between them. CDR3 sequence (DNA): TGCGCCAGCAGCCCAGCCCTGGAGGAGACCCAGTACTTC. Its translation: CASSPALEETQYF.

The chain carries TRBV28 and TRBJ1-2; possibly TRBD1 for D (6 bases). With 5 bases removed from V and 7 bases from J, the gap between germline ends came to 17 bases. From germline, CDR1 is MDHEN and CDR2 SYDVKM. The CDR3 has 14 residues. The CDR3 DNA is TGTGCCAGCAGTATTACCGGGACATACCTTGGCTACACCTTC. This codes for CASSITGTYLGYTF.

CDR3 sequence: CAWTSKVGASEKLFF. DNA for the CDR3: TGTGCCTGGACCAGCAAAGTGGGGGCGAGTGAAAAACTGTTTTTT. The J gene is TRBJ1-4, the V gene TRBV30; D possibly corresponds to TRBD1 (6 bases). The V end was cut by 4 bases, the J end by 7 bases, with 19 bases between. Germline-derived CDR1 and CDR2 are GTSNPN and SVGIG (reference sequence). This CDR3 has 15 residues.

The table lists this clone with a few counts. The chain couples TRBV5-4 to TRBJ1-5, with 7 bases fitting TRBD1. V lost 5 bases, J lost 4 bases, and 3 bases stayed unmatched. The CDR3 extends over 13 amino acids. The germline V gene encodes CDR1 SGHNT and CDR2 YYREEE (reference sequence). The CDR3: CASSRDRNQPQHF. DNA for the CDR3: TGTGCCAGCAGTCGGGACAGAAATCAGCCCCAGCATTTT.

The gene calls are TRBV28 and TRBJ1-2, with 9 bases lining up with TRBD1. V shed 6 bases, J shed 8 bases, and the junction held 10 bases outside the gene matches. The germline gives CDR1 MDHEN, CDR2 SYDVKM. This CDR3 contains 14 residues. CDR3 region: CASSLTGTGRGYTF. The CDR3 region has the DNA TGTGCCAGCAGCCTAACCGGGACAGGGCGGGGCTACACCTTC.

This chain connects TRBV7-9 to TRBJ1-2; perhaps TRBD1 as D (5 bases). This CDR3 has 15 residues. V was clipped by 0 bases and J by 3 bases, with 11 bases between them. Germline CDR1 SEHNR, CDR2 FQNEAQ (reference sequence). The CDR3 bases are TGTGCCAGCAGCTTAGCCGACTCACAGGACTATGGCTACACCTTC. This translates into CASSLADSQDYGYTF.